The sequence of this TCR beta chain was determined in a study of control samples from healthy donors and cancer patients. Trimming left V 3 bases short and J 7 bases short, with 10 bases between. CDR3 length equals 12 residues. Germline loops: CDR1 SGDLS, CDR2 YYNGEE. Libraries were prepared by immunoSEQ multiplex PCR; TCRdb keeps only in-frame clonotypes and omits some of them. Among about 47,000 clones listed, 80% were seen once. J is TRBJ1-2 and V is TRBV9, with D possibly matching TRBD1 (5 bases). Source material: blood. This receptor was identified in a man between 65 and 85 years old in good health. The CDR3 reads CASSADSGGYTF. The CDR3 coding sequence is TGTGCCAGCAGCGCTGACAGTGGTGGCTACACCTTC.